What follows is one T cell receptor (beta chain) and its context. Antigen specificity is unknown. The repertoire was sequenced with immunoSEQ multiplex PCR; TCRdb's copy has only in-frame clones and lacks some. This repertoire shows 30,000 to 35,000 clones, around 96% found once; its top ten account for more than 0.15%. This sample is drawn from a study of monozygotic twins with cystic fibrosis. V was pared by 4 bases and J by 4 bases, with 16 bases between. The CDR3 is 15 amino acids. Per the germline V gene, CDR1 is SEHNR and CDR2 is FQNEAQ (reference sequence). Broader study findings: Nucleotide-identical clonotype sharing was significantly higher within monozygotic CF twin pairs than between unrelated CF individuals.

The sequenced material came from blood. This TCR was sampled from a girl aged 2 to 9 with cystic fibrosis. The chain joins TRBV7-9 to TRBJ1-2; D gene ambiguous. The CDR3 loop is CASSSTLQGGYGYTF. The CDR3, as DNA: TGTGCCAGCAGCTCCACCCTCCAAGGCGGCTATGGCTACACCTTC.